The rows below give T cell receptor beta chains drawn from one sample of a study of shared clonotypes between healthy human individuals. Assay used: immunoSEQ multiplex PCR; TCRdb lists only in-frame clones, some missing. The repertoire holds approximately 2.1 million clones, just over 90% seen once, with approximately 0.4% in the top ten. Sequencing input: naive CD4+ T cells from PBMCs. These receptors were obtained from a man younger than 35 in good health. Some clones in this sample may be carry-over from other donors' samples. CDR3s include the opening cysteine and the closing phenylalanine or tryptophan. The order of the fields is D gene, clone size, J gene, V gene, CDR3 protein, CDR3 DNA. D genes are given only for firm matches. Clone size is not always given. Where it is, it says once, few, many or a class for expanded clones.

D gene: TRBD1; clone size: .; J gene: TRBJ1-5; V gene: TRBV6-6; CDR3 protein: CASSYGTGNQPQHF; CDR3 DNA: TGTGCCAGCAGTTACGGGACAGGGAATCAGCCCCAGCATTTT
D gene: TRBD1; clone size: .; J gene: TRBJ2-7; V gene: TRBV14; CDR3 protein: CASSRRTGHNRSYEQYF; CDR3 DNA: TGTGCCAGCAGCCGGAGGACAGGGCATAACCGCTCCTACGAGCAGTACTTC
D gene: .; clone size: .; J gene: TRBJ1-1; V gene: TRBV5-6; CDR3 protein: CASSLPFGAARYTEAFF; CDR3 DNA: TGTGCCAGCAGCCTACCATTCGGGGCCGCAAGGTACACTGAAGCTTTCTTT
D gene: .; clone size: .; J gene: TRBJ2-3; V gene: TRBV15; CDR3 protein: CATSSPGSTDTQYF; CDR3 DNA: TGTGCCACCAGCAGTCCCGGGAGCACAGATACGCAGTATTTT
D gene: .; clone size: .; J gene: TRBJ2-7; V gene: TRBV25-1; CDR3 protein: CASSEPDRQYEQYF; CDR3 DNA: TGTGCCAGCAGTGAACCAGACCGCCAGTACGAGCAGTACTTC
D gene: .; clone size: .; J gene: TRBJ1-2; V gene: TRBV29-1; CDR3 protein: CSVQRDPNYGYTF; CDR3 DNA: TGCAGCGTTCAGAGGGATCCAAACTATGGCTACACCTTC
D gene: .; clone size: .; J gene: TRBJ2-4; V gene: TRBV5-1; CDR3 protein: CASSLDISSKNIQYF; CDR3 DNA: TGCGCCAGCAGCTTGGATATCAGCTCCAAAAACATTCAGTACTTC
D gene: .; clone size: .; J gene: TRBJ2-1; V gene: TRBV2; CDR3 protein: CASSERTSSYNEQFF; CDR3 DNA: TGTGCCAGCAGTGAACGGACAAGCTCCTACAATGAGCAGTTCTTC
D gene: TRBD1; clone size: .; J gene: TRBJ2-7; V gene: TRBV19; CDR3 protein: CASTDRALGEQYF; CDR3 DNA: TGTGCCAGTACCGACAGGGCTTTGGGCGAGCAGTACTTC
D gene: TRBD1; clone size: .; J gene: TRBJ2-3; V gene: TRBV6-4; CDR3 protein: CASSGTGGPDTQYF; CDR3 DNA: TGTGCCAGCAGTGGAACAGGGGGCCCAGATACGCAGTATTTT
D gene: TRBD2; clone size: .; J gene: TRBJ2-1; V gene: TRBV28; CDR3 protein: CASSPSGRALRYNEQFF; CDR3 DNA: TGTGCCAGCAGTCCTAGCGGGAGGGCCCTCCGGTACAATGAGCAGTTCTTC
D gene: .; clone size: few; J gene: TRBJ1-4; V gene: TRBV2; CDR3 protein: CASKGRDGYEKLFF; CDR3 DNA: TGTGCCAGCAAAGGACGGGACGGCTATGAAAAACTGTTTTTT
D gene: .; clone size: .; J gene: TRBJ2-2; V gene: TRBV7-3; CDR3 protein: CASSLIRPGTSGELFF; CDR3 DNA: TGTGCCAGCAGCCTAATACGCCCAGGGACATCCGGGGAGCTGTTTTTT
D gene: .; clone size: .; J gene: TRBJ2-1; V gene: TRBV12-5; CDR3 protein: CASGLFGNEQFF; CDR3 DNA: TGTGCTAGTGGTTTGTTCGGGAATGAGCAGTTCTTC
D gene: TRBD1; clone size: .; J gene: TRBJ1-1; V gene: TRBV28; CDR3 protein: CASSIAGTANTEAFF; CDR3 DNA: TGTGCCAGCAGTATCGCCGGGACAGCGAACACTGAAGCTTTCTTT